Following are 27 T cell receptor beta chains from one sample sequenced in a study of T cell responses to AZD1222 COVID-19 vaccine. The table came from immunoSEQ multiplex PCR; TCRdb's copy has only in-frame clones and leaves some out. Of about 53,000 clones listed, approximately 84% are singletons. Specimen: peripheral blood, collected on day 0 of AZD1222 vaccination. The receptors here all came from an adult in good health.

This clone has more than one count but fewer than ten. This chain connects TRBV3-1 (or the pseudogene TRBV3-2) to TRBJ2-7, with D perhaps matching TRBD2 (5 bases). The V end lost 0 bases, the J end lost 7 bases, and 22 bases lay between the germline ends. This CDR3 is 17 amino acids long. Germline assignment: CDR1 LGHDT and CDR2 YNNKEL (reference sequence). The CDR3 sequence is CASSQDSMGGLAREQYF. In DNA, the CDR3 is TGTGCCAGCAGCCAAGATTCCATGGGCGGGTTGGCCCGGGAGCAGTACTTC.

This clone occurred a few times. The chain carries TRBV27 and TRBJ1-5; 7 bases line up with TRBD1. The CDR3 is 14 residues long. After removal of 5 bases from V and 5 bases from J, the junction contained 6 bases not matched to a gene. Per germline, CDR1 MNHEY and CDR2 SMNVEV (reference sequence). CDR3 DNA sequence: TGTGCCAGCAGTCCTAACAGGGGAGATCAGCCCCAGCATTTT. It encodes CASSPNRGDQPQHF.

The chain links TRBV19 to TRBJ1-2; D is unclear. CDR1 LNHDA and CDR2 SQIVND come from the germline V gene (reference sequence). The CDR3 totals 14 residues. The ends were cut back, 0 bases at V and 2 bases at J, with 7 bases in the middle. The CDR3 nucleotides are TGTGCCAGTAGTATAGACCGCCGCAACTATGGCTACACCTTC. Translated: CASSIDRRNYGYTF.

V is TRBV23-1 and J is TRBJ2-1; 7 nucleotides agree with TRBD2. TRBV23-1 is an open reading frame, and its role is uncertain. Trimming took 7 bases from V and 0 from J; bases not matched to a gene: 15. The length of the CDR3 is 18 residues. The CDR3 DNA is TGCGCCAGCACCCCCCGGGGGGTTGAGAGATCCTCCTACAATGAGCAGTTCTTC. As protein: CASTPRGVERSSYNEQFF.

The genes are TRBV3-1 (or the pseudogene TRBV3-2) and TRBJ2-1, with D perhaps matching TRBD1 (5 bases). The ends were cut back, 3 bases at V and 7 bases at J, with 7 bases in the middle. CDR3 length equals 12 residues. The germline V gene encodes CDR1 LGHDT and CDR2 YNNKEL (reference sequence). Here the CDR3 reads CASSHRQNEQFF. The CDR3 bases are TGTGCCAGCAGCCACAGACAGAATGAGCAGTTCTTC.

V is TRBV12-5 and J is TRBJ2-7; D may be TRBD2 (6 bases). The CDR3 runs 15 residues. V was trimmed by 3 bases and J by 2 bases, leaving 14 bases between them. Germline-derived CDR1 and CDR2 are LGHNT and FRNRAP. DNA for the CDR3: TGTGCTAGTGGTTTCGACCGGGGGATCCCCTACGAGCAGTACTTC. Its protein product is CASGFDRGIPYEQYF.

The table lists this clone with a count of one. The chain employs TRBV6-5 and TRBJ2-5; D is unresolved. Germline assignment: CDR1 MNHEY and CDR2 SVGAGI. The CDR3 runs to 13 residues. V lost 5 bases to trimming and J lost 5 bases, with 12 bases between them. This chain's CDR3 is CASSLGPRETQYF. The CDR3 nucleotides are TGTGCCAGCAGTCTGGGCCCCCGGGAGACCCAGTACTTC.

V and J are TRBV18 and TRBJ2-7; D gene uncertain. Germline CDR1 and CDR2: KGHSH and LQKENI. With 4 bases removed from V and 2 bases from J, the gap between germline ends came to 15 bases. The CDR3 has 15 amino acids. The CDR3, as DNA: TGTGCCAGCTCACAGAGGACCGATGGAACCTACGAGCAGTACTTC. Residues: CASSQRTDGTYEQYF.

This clone showed up just once. This chain uses TRBV10-2 with TRBJ2-7; D is perhaps TRBD2 (6 bases). The CDR3 runs to 13 residues. V was clipped by 7 bases and J by 6 bases, with 16 bases between them. Germline lookup yields CDR1 WSHSY and CDR2 SAAADI. The CDR3 nucleotides are TGCGCCAGCATCAGAGAACTAGCTAGCGAGCAGTACTTC. It is translated as CASIRELASEQYF.

J is TRBJ2-3 and V is TRBV7-2, with D tentatively TRBD2 (6 bases). The germline V gene has CDR1 SGHTA and CDR2 FQGNSA. The CDR3 has 16 residues. V lost 2 bases to trimming and J lost 2 bases, with 14 bases between them. The CDR3 loop is CASSLSSGGYTDTQYF. The CDR3 DNA reads TGTGCCAGCAGCTTATCATCCGGGGGATACACAGATACGCAGTATTTT.

This clone was observed a handful of times. The V gene is TRBV2, the J gene TRBJ2-7, with TRBD1 as a possible D gene (6 bases). Trimming removed 6 bases from V and 0 bases from J, with 12 bases in between. Germline values: CDR1 SNHLY, CDR2 FYNNEI. There are 14 residues in the CDR3. CDR3 nucleotide sequence: TGTGCCAGCAGCCCGGGACAAAGCTCCTACGAGCAGTACTTC. Encoded protein: CASSPGQSSYEQYF.

The gene calls are TRBV7-9 and TRBJ2-2, with 7 bases matching TRBD2. The germline gives CDR1 SEHNR, CDR2 FQNEAQ (reference sequence). The junction had 7 bases not matched to a gene; V was cut back by 9 bases and J by 0 bases. The CDR3 has 15 residues. The CDR3 nucleotides are TGTGCCAGAGGGGAGGGCGCTACGAACACCGGGGAGCTGTTTTTT. Translated: CARGEGATNTGELFF.

V usage is TRBV19 and J usage is TRBJ2-5, with D unclear. V lost 7 bases to trimming and J lost 3 bases, with 18 bases between them. Germline V gene lookup returns CDR1 LNHDA and CDR2 SQIVND (reference sequence). The CDR3 is 15 residues long. The CDR3 sequence: CASTSNQGEEETQYF. For the CDR3, the DNA is TGTGCCAGTACCTCGAACCAAGGAGAGGAAGAGACCCAGTACTTC.

The chain carries TRBV19 and TRBJ2-7; tentative D call: TRBD1 (6 bases). The CDR3 totals 16 residues. Germline lookup yields CDR1 LNHDA and CDR2 SQIVND (reference sequence). V shed 2 bases and J shed 0 bases, with 14 bases lying between them. Here the CDR3 DNA reads TGTGCCAGTAGTATACGGTGGACAGACAGCTCCTACGAGCAGTACTTC. Residues: CASSIRWTDSSYEQYF.

The chain joins TRBV18 to TRBJ2-7; 8 bases map to TRBD1. The ends lost 2 bases at V and 5 bases at J; junction bases unmatched: 8. CDR1 is KGHSH, CDR2 LQKENI, per germline. The CDR3 runs to 15 residues. This CDR3 is CASSPDGQGVHEQYF. As DNA, the CDR3 is TGTGCCAGCTCACCAGACGGACAGGGTGTCCACGAGCAGTACTTC.

The chain uses TRBV7-2 and TRBJ1-5; maybe TRBD1 (6 bases). The CDR3 runs to 16 residues. With 1 base removed from V and 6 bases from J, the gap between germline ends came to 16 bases. CDR1 and CDR2 from the germline V gene are SGHTA and FQGNSA. DNA for the CDR3: TGTGCCAGCAGCTTAGGGCGCACAGGGTCAGGTCAGCCCCAGCATTTT. Its translation: CASSLGRTGSGQPQHF.

The gene calls are TRBV6-2 or TRBV6-3 and TRBJ2-1; no definite D call. The ends were cut back, 4 bases at V and 4 bases at J, with 14 bases in the middle. In germline, CDR1 is MNHEY, CDR2 SVGEGT. The length of the CDR3 is 15 residues. The CDR3 DNA reads TGTGCCAGCAGTTTTCCGGACCCGGTGTACAATGAGCAGTTCTTC. It codes for CASSFPDPVYNEQFF.

V and J are TRBV2 and TRBJ2-2; D not resolved. The CDR3 runs to 18 residues. The germline V gene encodes CDR1 SNHLY and CDR2 FYNNEI. V dropped 5 bases and J dropped 0 bases, with 19 bases sitting between them. The CDR3 here is CASSRAPGGKTNTGELFF. CDR3 bases: TGTGCCAGCAGTCGAGCGCCTGGCGGCAAGACGAACACCGGGGAGCTGTTTTTT.

This clone was seen more than once but under ten times. The chain joins TRBV4-2 to TRBJ2-7; D is possibly TRBD1 or TRBD2 (6 bases each). CDR3 length: 16 amino acids. Trimming cost V 0 bases and J 1 base, with 13 bases left between them. Per germline, CDR1 LGHNA and CDR2 YNFKEQ. The CDR3 DNA is TGTGCCAGCAGCCAAGAGGAGGGAACAGGGTCCTACGAGCAGTACTTC. Translated: CASSQEEGTGSYEQYF.

V is TRBV28 and J is TRBJ1-2; 7 nucleotides align to TRBD1. With V trimmed by 7 bases and J by 4 bases, 12 bases remained unmatched. The CDR3 has 15 amino acids. Germline CDR1 and CDR2: MDHEN and SYDVKM. For the CDR3, the DNA is TGTGCCAGCACACAACCGGGACAGTCTATCTATGGCTACACCTTC. Amino acids: CASTQPGQSIYGYTF.

This clone occurred once. J is TRBJ2-7 and V is TRBV3-1 (or the pseudogene TRBV3-2); TRBD2 matches 8 bases. The CDR3 covers 14 residues. J lost 6 bases, V lost 4 bases, and 8 bases had no gene match. Germline V gene data show CDR1 as LGHDT and CDR2 as YNNKEL (reference sequence). CDR3: CASSPGLAGSEQYF. CDR3 sequence (DNA): TGTGCCAGCAGCCCCGGACTAGCAGGGTCCGAGCAGTACTTC.

The chain has TRBV19 and TRBJ2-7; 12 positions match TRBD1. The junction had 9 bases not matched to a gene; V was cut back by 9 bases and J by 3 bases. This CDR3 comprises 15 residues. In germline, CDR1 is LNHDA, CDR2 SQIVND (reference sequence). The CDR3 DNA is TGTGCCAGCCGGGACAGGGGGCGTAAGGACTACGAGCAGTACTTC. This codes for CASRDRGRKDYEQYF. Supplemented by reference TRBV19 and TRBJ2-7, the full variable domain reads DGGITQSPKYLFRKEGQNVTLSCEQNLNHDAMYWYRQDPGQGLRLIYYSQIVNDFQKGDIAEGYSVSREKKESFPLTVTSAQKNPTAFYLCASRDRGRKDYEQYFGPGTRLTVT.

The V call is TRBV7-2, the J call TRBJ2-1; a possible D gene is TRBD1 (6 bases). V was shortened by 7 bases and J by 3 bases, with 19 bases between the two germline ends. The CDR3 is 16 amino acids. CDR1 and CDR2 from the germline V gene are SGHTA and FQGNSA. The CDR3 loop is CASKRTRDTNYNEQFF. For the CDR3, the DNA is TGTGCCAGCAAGCGTACACGGGACACCAACTACAATGAGCAGTTCTTC.

This clone occurred a few times. The chain carries TRBV7-2 and TRBJ1-5, with D unresolved. From germline, CDR1 is SGHTA and CDR2 FQGNSA. V was clipped by 1 base and J by 6 bases, with 10 bases between them. The CDR3 has 14 amino acids. CDR3 sequence: CASSLGRQGQPQHF. The DNA of the CDR3 is TGTGCCAGCAGCTTAGGGCGGCAAGGTCAGCCCCAGCATTTT.

The rearrangement uses TRBV5-1 and TRBJ1-1, with D perhaps TRBD1 (6 bases). CDR3 length equals 15 residues. Trimming left V 0 bases short and J 6 bases short, with 15 bases between. Germline values: CDR1 SGHRS, CDR2 YFSETQ. For the CDR3, the DNA is TGCGCCAGCAGCTTGGAGGGCAGGGAGGGGGCTGAAGCTTTCTTT. It yields the protein CASSLEGREGAEAFF.

The chain carries TRBV10-2 and TRBJ1-1; no clear D gene. This CDR3 is built from 13 residues. The V gene's germline CDR1 is WSHSY and CDR2 SAAADI. V lost 6 bases to trimming and J lost 3 bases, with 11 bases between them. Written as DNA, the CDR3 is TGCGCCAGCAGCGATGGATCGGACACTGAAGCTTTCTTT. This encodes CASSDGSDTEAFF.

This chain joins TRBV6-1 and TRBJ2-7, with 11 bases fitting TRBD2. Germline loops: CDR1 MNHNS, CDR2 SASEGT. The V segment lost 2 bases and the J segment 2 bases; nucleotides outside the gene matches: 11. There are 18 residues in the CDR3. CDR3 in amino acids: CASSEWLIAGGKAYEQYF. CDR3 DNA sequence: TGTGCCAGCAGTGAATGGTTAATAGCGGGAGGGAAAGCCTACGAGCAGTACTTC.